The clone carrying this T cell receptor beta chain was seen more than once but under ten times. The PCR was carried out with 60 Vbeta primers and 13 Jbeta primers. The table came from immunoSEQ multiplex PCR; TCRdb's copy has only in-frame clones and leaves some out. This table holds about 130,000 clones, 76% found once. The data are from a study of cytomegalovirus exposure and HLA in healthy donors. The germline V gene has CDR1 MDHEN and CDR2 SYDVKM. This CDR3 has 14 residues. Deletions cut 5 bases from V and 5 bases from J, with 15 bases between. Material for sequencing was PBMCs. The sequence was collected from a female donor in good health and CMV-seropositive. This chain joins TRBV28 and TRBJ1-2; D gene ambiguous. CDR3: CASSRERQQYGYTF. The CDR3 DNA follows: TGTGCCAGCAGTCGCGAGAGACAACAGTATGGCTACACCTTC.